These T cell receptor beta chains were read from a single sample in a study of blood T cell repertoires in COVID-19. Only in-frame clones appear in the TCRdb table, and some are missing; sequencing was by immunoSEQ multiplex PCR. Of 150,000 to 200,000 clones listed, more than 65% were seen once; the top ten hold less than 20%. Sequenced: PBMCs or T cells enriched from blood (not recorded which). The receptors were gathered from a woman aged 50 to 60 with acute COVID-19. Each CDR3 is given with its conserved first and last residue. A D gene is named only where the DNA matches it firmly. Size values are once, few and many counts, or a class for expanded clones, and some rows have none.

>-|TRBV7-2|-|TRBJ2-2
TGTGCCAGCAGCAAAGGGGGGGCCGGGGAGCTGTTTTTT
CASSKGGAGELFF
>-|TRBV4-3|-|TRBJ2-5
TGCGCCAGCAGCCAAGATGACAGTCCGGAGACCCAGTACTTC
CASSQDDSPETQYF
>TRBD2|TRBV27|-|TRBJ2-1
TGTGCCAGCATTAGCGCGGGGGGACCCTACAATGAGCAGTTCTTC
CASISAGGPYNEQFF
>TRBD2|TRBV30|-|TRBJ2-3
TGTGCCTGGAGTGTACGCGGGGGGGCCAGTCCGCAGTATTTT
CAWSVRGGASPQYF
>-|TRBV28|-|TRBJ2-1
TGTGCCAGCAGTTTGGGAGGATCTACCTACAATGAGCAGTTCTTC
CASSLGGSTYNEQFF
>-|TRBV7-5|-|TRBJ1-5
TGTGTCAGACTGGCGGGCAGGGGACCTTATAGCAATCAGCCCCAGCATTTT
CVRLAGRGPYSNQPQHF
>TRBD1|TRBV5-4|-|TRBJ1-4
TGTGCCAGCAGCTCCGGGACAGCTGCAACTAATGAAAAACTGTTTTTT
CASSSGTAATNEKLFF
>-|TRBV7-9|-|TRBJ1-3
TGTGCCAGCAGCTTAGCTACAGGTCCTGTAAACACCATATATTTT
CASSLATGPVNTIYF
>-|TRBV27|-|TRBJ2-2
TGTGCCAGCAGTTTAGAGCCGATGTGGTCCGGGGAGCTGTTTTTT
CASSLEPMWSGELFF
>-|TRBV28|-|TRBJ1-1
TGTGCCAGCAGTTTACTCCAGGGAGGAACTGAAGCTTTCTTT
CASSLLQGGTEAFF
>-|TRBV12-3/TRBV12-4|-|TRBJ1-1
TGTGCCAGCCTCACTCGTGAGGGCACTGAAGCTTTCTTT
CASLTREGTEAFF
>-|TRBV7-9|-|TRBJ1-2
TGTGCCAGCAGCTTAGAGCCAGTGAACGACGCCCTAGTTTATGGCTACACCTTC
CASSLEPVNDALVYGYTF
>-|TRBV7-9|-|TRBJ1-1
TGTGCCAGCAGCTCCTGGACCGGGGACACTGAAGCTTTCTTT
CASSSWTGDTEAFF
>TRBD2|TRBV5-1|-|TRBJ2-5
TGCGCCAGCAGCTTGCTAGCGGGGGCCAAAGAGACCCAGTACTTC
CASSLLAGAKETQYF
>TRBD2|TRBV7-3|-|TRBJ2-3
TGTGCCAGCAGCACTAGCGGGGGGAGCACAGATACGCAGTATTTT
CASSTSGGSTDTQYF
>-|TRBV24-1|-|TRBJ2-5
TGTGCCACCAGTGACGGGGGGCACCTACCTCAAGAGACCCAGTACTTC
CATSDGGHLPQETQYF
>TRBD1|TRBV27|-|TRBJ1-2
TGTGCCAGCAGTACAGGGGATGGCTCCTATGGCTACACCTTC
CASSTGDGSYGYTF
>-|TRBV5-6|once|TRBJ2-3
TGTGCCAGCAGCTTGGTTGCTCAGTCATCTTCCCCAGATACGCAGTATTTT
CASSLVAQSSSPDTQYF
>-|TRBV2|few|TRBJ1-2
TGTGCCAGCACAGGGGCCGGAGCTAACTATGGCTACACCTTC
CASTGAGANYGYTF
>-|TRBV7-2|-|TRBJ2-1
TGTGCCAGCGAGGACTACAATGAGCAGTTCTTC
CASEDYNEQFF
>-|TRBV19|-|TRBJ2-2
TGTGCCAGTAGTAAGGGGGGGCCCCTCGAGCTGTTTTTT
CASSKGGPLELFF
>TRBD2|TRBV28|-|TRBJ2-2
TGTGCCAGCAGTAACCCTTCGGGGGGGAACACCGGGGAGCTGTTTTTT
CASSNPSGGNTGELFF
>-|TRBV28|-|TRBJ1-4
TGTGCCAGCCAGATAAATGAAAAACTGTTTTTT
CASQINEKLFF
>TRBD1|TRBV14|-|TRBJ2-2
TGTGCCAGGCCCAAAATCGGACAGGGGGAAGTGGGGAACACCGGGGAGCTGTTTTTT
CARPKIGQGEVGNTGELFF
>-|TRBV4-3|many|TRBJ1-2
TGCGCCAGCAGCCAAGATAGGAGTGGCTACACCTTC
CASSQDRSGYTF